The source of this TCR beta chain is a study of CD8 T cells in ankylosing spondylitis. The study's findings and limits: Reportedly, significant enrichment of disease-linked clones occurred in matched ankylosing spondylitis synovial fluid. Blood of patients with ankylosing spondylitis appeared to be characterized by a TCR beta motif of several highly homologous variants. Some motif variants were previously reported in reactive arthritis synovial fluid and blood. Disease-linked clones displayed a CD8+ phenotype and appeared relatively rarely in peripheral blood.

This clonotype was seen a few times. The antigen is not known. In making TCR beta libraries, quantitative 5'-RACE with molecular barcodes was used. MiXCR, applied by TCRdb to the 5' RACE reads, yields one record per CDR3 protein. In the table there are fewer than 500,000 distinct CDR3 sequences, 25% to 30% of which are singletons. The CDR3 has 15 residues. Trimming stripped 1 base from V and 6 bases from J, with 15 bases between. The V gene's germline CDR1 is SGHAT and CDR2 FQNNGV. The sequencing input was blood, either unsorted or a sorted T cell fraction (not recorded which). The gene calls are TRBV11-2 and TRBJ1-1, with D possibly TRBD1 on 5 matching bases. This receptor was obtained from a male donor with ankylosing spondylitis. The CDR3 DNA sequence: TGTGCCAGCAGCTTAGTAGTCGGCCTGGGGGCTGAAGCTTTCTTT. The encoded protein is CASSLVVGLGAEAFF.